This TCR beta chain was identified in a study of blood T cell repertoires in COVID-19. Study in general: PBMCs, B-cell-depleted T cells, or T cells were the source of the cDNA or gDNA that made up the material.

CDR1 is LGHNT, CDR2 FRNRAP, per germline. The CDR3 spans 16 residues. The V and J ends lost 3 bases and 5 bases, in that order; junction bases with no gene match: 11. Using immunoSEQ multiplex PCR, the repertoire was profiled, and TCRdb retains in-frame clones only, with some absent. This sample yields approximately 180,000 clones, of which around four fifths are seen a single time; 6% to 7% belongs to the top ten. The count of this clone is one. The specimen was peripheral blood. The chain recombines TRBV12-5 with TRBJ2-5; 8 bases line up with TRBD1. This receptor was taken from a woman aged 40-49 years with COVID-19, enrolled during active disease. CDR3 protein: CASGLFRQGAQETQYF. The CDR3 DNA sequence: TGTGCTAGTGGTTTATTCCGGCAGGGGGCACAGGAGACCCAGTACTTC.